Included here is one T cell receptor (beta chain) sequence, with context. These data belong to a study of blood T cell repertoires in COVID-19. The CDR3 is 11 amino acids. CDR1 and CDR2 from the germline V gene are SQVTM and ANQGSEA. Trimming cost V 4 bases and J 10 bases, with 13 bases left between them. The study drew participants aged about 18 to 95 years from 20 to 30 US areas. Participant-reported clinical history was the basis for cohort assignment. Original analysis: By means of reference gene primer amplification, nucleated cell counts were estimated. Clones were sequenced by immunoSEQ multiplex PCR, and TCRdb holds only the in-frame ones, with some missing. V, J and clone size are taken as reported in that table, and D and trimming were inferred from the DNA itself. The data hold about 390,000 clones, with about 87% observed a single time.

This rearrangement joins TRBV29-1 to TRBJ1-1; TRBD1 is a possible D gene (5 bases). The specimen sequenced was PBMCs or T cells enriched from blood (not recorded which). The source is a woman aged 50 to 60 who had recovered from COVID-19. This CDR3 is CSVVSGRGAFF. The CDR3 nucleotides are TGCAGCGTTGTTTCAGGGAGGGGAGCTTTCTTT.